A single sample gave rise to the 26 T cell receptor beta chains below, sequenced in a study of CD8+ T cells in alopecia areata. As the sequencing template, cDNA was produced by extracting RNA and reverse transcribing it. Profiled with immunoSEQ multiplex PCR; TCRdb holds only in-frame clones, not every one. Found here are over 150,000 clones, 50% to 60% of them singletons; the top ten hold approximately 14%. Here the sequenced sample was CD4+ T cells sorted from blood, taken at week 0. These receptors originate from a human donor with alopecia areata.

The table lists this clone with a few counts. CDR3 DNA: TGTGCCAGCAGCTTAGCGCGAAGCGGACCCACAGATACGCAGTATTTT. Translated, it gives CASSLARSGPTDTQYF. The chain has TRBV7-9 and TRBJ2-3; weak D call: TRBD2 (5 bases). This CDR3 has 16 residues. CDR1 and CDR2 from the germline V gene are SEHNR and FQNEAQ (reference sequence). V was pared by 0 bases and J by 2 bases, with 12 bases between.

The J gene is TRBJ2-7, the V gene TRBV5-6; 7 bases map to TRBD1. The germline CDR1 and CDR2 sequences are SGHDT and YYEEEE. The CDR3 length is 15 residues. V was pared by 2 bases and J by 7 bases, with 12 bases of the junction left unmatched. Written as DNA, the CDR3 is TGTGCCAGCAGCTTTCCCGGGACAGTGCTTTTAGAGCAGTACTTC. Amino acids: CASSFPGTVLLEQYF.

This sequence joins TRBV5-1 and TRBJ1-2; D call uncertain. Per the germline V gene, CDR1 is SGHRS and CDR2 is YFSETQ. The length of the CDR3 is 13 residues. Trimming shortened V by 0 bases and J by 8 bases, and 11 bases separated the two germline ends. CDR3 nucleotide sequence: TGCGCCAGCAGCTTGGCCGAAACAGCGGGCTACACCTTC. Translated, it gives CASSLAETAGYTF.

The chain's CDR3 is CASSLGGSGGTYEQYF. For the CDR3, the DNA is TGCGCCAGCAGCTTGGGTGGTAGCGGGGGAACCTACGAGCAGTACTTC. J is TRBJ2-7 and V is TRBV5-1; the match to TRBD2 covers 9 bases. J lost 2 bases, V lost 0 bases, and 6 bases had no gene match. The CDR3 loop spans 16 amino acids. The germline V gene has CDR1 SGHRS and CDR2 YFSETQ.

The chain combines TRBV7-8 with TRBJ2-7; D may be TRBD1 or TRBD2 (5 bases each). Trimming removed 4 bases from V and 6 bases from J, with 10 bases in between. Germline loops: CDR1 SGHVS, CDR2 FQNEAQ. The length of the CDR3 is 12 residues. DNA of the CDR3: TGTGCCAGCAGCTGGAACGGGGCCGAGCAGTACTTC. It encodes CASSWNGAEQYF.

This clone was counted only a few times. The rearrangement uses TRBV10-2 and TRBJ2-3; no firm D call. Per germline, CDR1 WSHSY and CDR2 SAAADI. The CDR3 totals 13 residues. Trimming took 3 bases from V and 2 from J, leaving 6 bases between them. CDR3 in amino acids: CASSEGYTDTQYF. The CDR3 bases are TGCGCCAGCAGTGAAGGCTACACAGATACGCAGTATTTT.

The rearrangement uses TRBV23-1 and TRBJ2-4, with TRBD1 matching 7 bases. TRBV23-1 is an ORF, and what it does is uncertain. The V gene end was trimmed by 10 bases and the J gene end by 4 bases; junction bases not matched to a gene: 13. The CDR3 sequence is 15 residues long. The DNA for the CDR3 is TGCGCCAACCTCGACAGGGAGTGGGATAAAAACATTCAGTACTTC. This sequence encodes CANLDREWDKNIQYF.

The J gene is TRBJ2-7, the V gene TRBV7-2; 9 bases match TRBD2. V shed 8 bases, J shed 2 bases, and the junction held 7 bases outside the gene matches. This CDR3 is built from 14 residues. Germline V gives CDR1 SGHTA, CDR2 FQGNSA. The CDR3 protein is CASGSGGPPYEQYF. As DNA, the CDR3 is TGTGCCAGCGGGAGCGGGGGGCCCCCCTACGAGCAGTACTTC. Drawing the rest from reference TRBV7-2 and TRBJ2-7, the complete variable domain is GAGVSQSPSNKVTEKGKDVELRCDPISGHTALYWYRQSLGQGLEFLIYFQGNSAPDKSGLPSDRFSAERTGGSVSTLTIQRTQQEDSAVYLCASGSGGPPYEQYFGPGTRLTVT.

This clone has just one count. The chain has TRBV6-5 and TRBJ1-4; no clear D gene. The CDR3 extends over 13 amino acids. V lost 5 bases, J lost 7 bases, and 11 bases lay in between. In germline, CDR1 is MNHEY, CDR2 SVGAGI. The CDR3 protein is CASSEFWSEKLFF. The CDR3 bases are TGTGCCAGCAGTGAATTTTGGAGTGAAAAACTGTTTTTT.

V and J are TRBV5-6 and TRBJ2-1; D not resolved. V was pared by 0 bases and J by 8 bases, with 15 bases between. The germline gives CDR1 SGHDT, CDR2 YYEEEE. The CDR3 consists of 15 residues. The CDR3 sequence is CASSLGVASVDEQFF. Written as DNA, the CDR3 is TGTGCCAGCAGCTTGGGGGTAGCTTCTGTCGATGAGCAGTTCTTC.

This clone was recorded a few times. The chain joins TRBV29-1 to TRBJ2-7; D unresolved. There are 10 residues in the CDR3. Germline V gene sequence: CDR1 SQVTM, CDR2 ANQGSEA. V gave up 7 bases and J gave up 7 bases, with 11 bases separating them. The CDR3 DNA reads as TGCAGCGCTCTTTTCAGGGAGCAGTACTTC. It encodes CSALFREQYF.

The chain carries TRBV5-1 and TRBJ2-3, with a tentative D call TRBD1 (7 bases). The CDR3 has 15 amino acids. Trimming took off 4 bases at V and 1 base at J, with 13 bases between the two ends. Germline V gene data show CDR1 as SGHRS and CDR2 as YFSETQ. CDR3 sequence (DNA): TGCGCCAGCAGCCCAACAGGGGAGGGCACAGATACGCAGTATTTT. Translated, it gives CASSPTGEGTDTQYF.

This clone was counted only a few times. The chain uses TRBV29-1 and TRBJ2-5; TRBD1 aligns across 9 bases. The CDR3 loop spans 12 amino acids. The germline CDR1 and CDR2 sequences are SQVTM and ANQGSEA. V lost 5 bases and J lost 5; bases outside the gene matches: 3. The CDR3 reads CSVLQGAETQYF. As DNA, the CDR3 is TGCAGCGTTTTACAGGGGGCCGAGACCCAGTACTTC.

This clone appeared a few times. The V and J genes are TRBV5-1 and TRBJ1-1; D perhaps matches TRBD1 (5 bases). V lost 5 bases to trimming and J lost 1 base, with 9 bases between them. Looked up from germline, CDR1 is SGHRS and CDR2 is YFSETQ. This CDR3 comprises 13 residues. CDR3 bases: TGCGCCAGCAGGGGGGAGGGGAACACTGAAGCTTTCTTT. Protein sequence: CASRGEGNTEAFF.

J is TRBJ2-7 and V is TRBV4-1; D call uncertain. Trimming took 4 bases from V and 0 from J, leaving 13 bases between them. CDR3 size: 15 residues. The germline CDR1 and CDR2 sequences are MGHRA and YSYEKL. CDR3 residues: CASSPGSGDSYEQYF. DNA for the CDR3: TGCGCCAGCAGCCCCGGCAGTGGGGACTCCTACGAGCAGTACTTC.

This rearrangement joins TRBV5-1 to TRBJ2-7; D gene unclear. V shed 1 base and J shed 0 bases, with 8 bases lying between them. Germline values: CDR1 SGHRS, CDR2 YFSETQ. This CDR3 spans 14 amino acids. CDR3 nucleotide sequence: TGCGCCAGCAGCTTGAGGCAGGCCTCCTACGAGCAGTACTTC. It specifies CASSLRQASYEQYF.

The chain employs TRBV5-1 and TRBJ2-5; possible D gene TRBD1, 7 bases. V lost 2 bases, J lost 0 bases, and 11 bases lay in between. Per germline, CDR1 SGHRS and CDR2 YFSETQ. The CDR3 is 15 amino acids. In DNA form, the CDR3 reads TGCGCCAGCAGCTTCGCAGGGGGGCACCAAGAGACCCAGTACTTC. Protein product: CASSFAGGHQETQYF.

This clone was counted a few times. The CDR3: CSAGTSGGTNTGELFF. In DNA form, the CDR3 reads TGCAGCGCAGGGACTAGCGGGGGTACTAACACCGGGGAGCTGTTTTTT. V usage is TRBV29-1 and J usage is TRBJ2-2; 14 bases match TRBD2. Germline assignment: CDR1 SQVTM and CDR2 ANQGSEA. This CDR3 contains 16 residues. Trimming cost V 7 bases and J 2 bases; bases outside gene matches: 6.

The gene calls are TRBV7-2 and TRBJ2-7; either TRBD1 or TRBD2 may supply D (5 bases each). Trimming stripped 5 bases from V and 2 bases from J, with 13 bases between. CDR3 length: 14 amino acids. CDR1 and CDR2 from the germline V gene are SGHTA and FQGNSA. CDR3 DNA: TGTGCCAGCAGCGCCTTCCAGGGACCCTACGAGCAGTACTTC. This gives the protein CASSAFQGPYEQYF.

The J gene is TRBJ1-5, the V gene TRBV23-1; 9 bases fit TRBD1. TRBV23-1 is labeled an ORF, and its function is uncertain. The J segment lost 0 bases and the V segment lost 6 bases, leaving 12 bases of the junction unmatched. This CDR3 is built from 18 residues. DNA for the CDR3: TGCGCCAGCAGACGCCCGGGACAGGGTAATTATAGCAATCAGCCCCAGCATTTT. Protein: CASRRPGQGNYSNQPQHF.

About this clone itself: An end of the junction does not agree with germline; a read error may underlie this. The chain combines TRBV7-7 with TRBJ1-1; no clear D. Germline CDR1 is SSHAT and CDR2 is FNYEAQ (reference sequence). The CDR3 extends over 13 amino acids. CDR3 in amino acids: CASSQNPGTEAFF. As DNA, the CDR3 is TGTGCTAGCAGCCAAAATCCCGGCACTGAAGCTTTCTTT.

The chain links TRBV7-7 to TRBJ2-2, with 9 bases that match TRBD1. CDR1 SSHAT and CDR2 FNYEAQ come from the germline V gene (reference sequence). This CDR3 is built from 14 residues. The CDR3 DNA is TGTGCTAGCCGACAGGGGGCGAACACCGGGGAGCTGTTTTTT. Protein sequence: CASRQGANTGELFF.

The chain combines TRBV30 with TRBJ2-2, with D possibly being TRBD1 (6 bases). With 0 bases removed from V and 1 base from J, the gap between germline ends came to 9 bases. Germline V gene data show CDR1 as GTSNPN and CDR2 as SVGIG (reference sequence). This CDR3 has 15 residues. DNA for the CDR3: TGTGCCTGGAGTGTAGCAGGGGTGAACACCGGGGAGCTGTTTTTT. Translated, it gives CAWSVAGVNTGELFF.

This rearrangement joins TRBV23-1 to TRBJ1-6; D unclear. TRBV23-1 is reported as an ORF; its role is uncertain. Deletions cut 0 bases from V and 9 bases from J, with 6 bases between. The CDR3 sequence is 13 residues long. As DNA, the CDR3 is TGCGCCAGCAGTCAATCGACGGGTTCACCCCTCCACTTT. This codes for CASSQSTGSPLHF.

A note on this clone: The sample holds other DNA sequences that translate to the same CDR3. The chain uses TRBV6-5 and TRBJ2-5; TRBD1 agrees at 8 bases. The germline V gene has CDR1 MNHEY and CDR2 SVGAGI. The V gene end was trimmed by 0 bases and the J gene end by 4 bases; junction bases not matched to a gene: 4. The CDR3 is 15 amino acids. CDR3 sequence reads: CASSYSQGARETQYF. The CDR3 coding sequence is TGTGCCAGCAGTTACTCCCAGGGGGCCCGAGAGACCCAGTACTTC.

This clone showed up just a few times. This chain links TRBV30 with TRBJ1-4; D gene uncertain. The CDR3 runs to 12 residues. Trimming removed 3 bases from V and 10 bases from J, with 12 bases in between. Per germline, CDR1 GTSNPN and CDR2 SVGIG (reference sequence). Written as DNA, the CDR3 is TGTGCCTGGAGGATGAGTGCAGGAAAACTGTTTTTT. It yields the protein CAWRMSAGKLFF.